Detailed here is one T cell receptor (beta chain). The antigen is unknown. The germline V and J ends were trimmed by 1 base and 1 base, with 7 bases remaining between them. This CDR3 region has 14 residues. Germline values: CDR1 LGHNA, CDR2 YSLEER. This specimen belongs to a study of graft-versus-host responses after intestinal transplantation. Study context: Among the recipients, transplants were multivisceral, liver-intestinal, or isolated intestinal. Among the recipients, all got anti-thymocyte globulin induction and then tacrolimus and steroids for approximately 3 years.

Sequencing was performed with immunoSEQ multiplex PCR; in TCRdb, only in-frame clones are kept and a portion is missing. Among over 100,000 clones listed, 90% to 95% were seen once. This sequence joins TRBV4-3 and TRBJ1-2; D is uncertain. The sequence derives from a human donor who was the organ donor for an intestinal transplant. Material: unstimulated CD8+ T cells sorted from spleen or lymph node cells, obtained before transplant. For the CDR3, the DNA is TGCGCCAGCAGCCAAGTTGGACTTAACTATGGCTACACCTTC. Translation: CASSQVGLNYGYTF.